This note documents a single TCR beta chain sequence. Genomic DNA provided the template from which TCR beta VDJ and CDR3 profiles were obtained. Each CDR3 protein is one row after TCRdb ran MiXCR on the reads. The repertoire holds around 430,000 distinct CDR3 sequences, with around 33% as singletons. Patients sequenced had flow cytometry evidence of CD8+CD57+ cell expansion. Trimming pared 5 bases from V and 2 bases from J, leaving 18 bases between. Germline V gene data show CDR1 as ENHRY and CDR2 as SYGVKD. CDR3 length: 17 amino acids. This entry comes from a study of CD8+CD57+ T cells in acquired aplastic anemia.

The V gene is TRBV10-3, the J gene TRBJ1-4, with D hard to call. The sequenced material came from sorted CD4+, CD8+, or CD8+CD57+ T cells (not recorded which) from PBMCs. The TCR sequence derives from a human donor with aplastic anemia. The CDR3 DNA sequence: TGTGCCATCAGTCAAGTATTTGGGCCGGGTACTAATGAAAAACTGTTTTTT. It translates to CAISQVFGPGTNEKLFF.